A single sample is the source of the 17 T cell receptor beta chains below, sequenced in a study of vaccination and CD4 T cells after COVID-19. TCRdb recomputed calls from the PCR reads with MiXCR, one row per CDR3 protein. The sample has about 18,000 distinct CDR3 sequences; less than 70% are singletons. Source: CD4+ T cells from blood, taken after SARS-CoV-2 vaccination. Receptors were obtained from a human donor who had recovered from COVID-19.

V usage is TRBV21-1 and J usage is TRBJ2-3; the table's D call, TRBD1, was not checked against the DNA. TRBV21-1 corresponds to a pseudogene. The CDR3 totals 16 residues. The CDR3 bases are TGTGCCAGCCCCGGAATAACCTACAGGGAGCCAGATACGCAGTATTTT. Translation gives CASPGITYREPDTQYF.

This chain joins TRBV10-3 and TRBJ1-2, with TRBD1 as a possible D gene (5 bases). Per germline, CDR1 ENHRY and CDR2 SYGVKD. V lost 2 bases and J lost 7, with 14 bases in between. This CDR3 spans 14 amino acids. Here the CDR3 DNA reads TGTGCCATCAGTGAGGCCCGGGACGGAACTGGCTACACCTTC. Translated: CAISEARDGTGYTF.

This clonotype was counted a few times. This rearrangement joins TRBV4-1 to TRBJ1-4; the D is unclear. Trimming removed 4 bases at V and 2 bases at J, with 17 bases between. The CDR3 consists of 17 residues. The germline V gene has CDR1 MGHRA and CDR2 YSYEKL. Here the CDR3 reads CASSLVSLGMTNEKLFF. The CDR3 DNA is TGCGCCAGCAGCCTCGTCTCCCTAGGGATGACTAATGAAAAACTGTTTTTT.

This clonotype showed up just a few times. The chain links TRBV6-1 to TRBJ1-5; perhaps TRBD1 as D (6 bases). The CDR3 extends over 14 amino acids. Trimming took 5 bases from V and 3 from J, leaving 11 bases between them. Germline V CDR1 and CDR2: MNHNS, SASEGT. The DNA of the CDR3 is TGTGCCAGCAGTCCTCGACAGGCCAATCAGCCCCAGCATTTT. Its translation: CASSPRQANQPQHF.

This clonotype was seen just once. This rearrangement joins TRBV7-9 to TRBJ2-5, with 11 nucleotides matching TRBD1. Per the germline V gene, CDR1 is SEHNR and CDR2 is FQNEAQ (reference sequence). Trimming at V came to 4 bases and at J to 3 bases, leaving 4 bases not matched to a gene. The CDR3 is 15 amino acids. CDR3: CASSSGQGEEETQYF. The CDR3 DNA reads as TGTGCCAGCAGCTCGGGACAGGGGGAGGAAGAGACCCAGTACTTC.

This chain joins TRBV19 and TRBJ1-1; D is undetermined. CDR1 and CDR2 (germline): LNHDA, SQIVND (reference sequence). CDR3 length: 14 amino acids. Trimming stripped 5 bases from V and 0 bases from J, with 10 bases between. The CDR3 DNA sequence: TGTGCCAGTAGTGTAGCGGGAATGAACACTGAAGCTTTCTTT. Translated: CASSVAGMNTEAFF.

V is TRBV20-1 and J is TRBJ2-3; the D gene could be TRBD1 or TRBD2 (5 bases each). Trimming took 4 bases from V and 4 from J, leaving 18 bases between them. This CDR3 contains 15 residues. Germline CDR1 and CDR2: DFQATT and SNEGSKA (reference sequence). This chain's CDR3 is CSAIGDHTDPDTQYF. The CDR3 nucleotides are TGCAGTGCTATTGGGGACCACACAGACCCAGATACGCAGTATTTT.

The chain carries TRBV7-6 and TRBJ2-5; 9 nucleotides agree with TRBD2. The germline gives CDR1 SGHVS, CDR2 FNYEAQ. The V segment lost 5 bases and the J segment 5 bases; nucleotides outside the gene matches: 6. The CDR3 covers 14 residues. Here the CDR3 DNA reads TGTGCCAGCAGCCTTAGCGGGAGTTTCGAGACCCAGTACTTC. Amino acids: CASSLSGSFETQYF.

V gene TRBV7-8 combines with J gene TRBJ2-1; 12 nucleotides line up with TRBD2. From germline, CDR1 is SGHVS and CDR2 FQNEAQ. The CDR3 has 15 amino acids. V gave up 5 bases and J gave up 9 bases; unmatched junction bases: 8. The CDR3 sequence: CASSPSGRARGEQFF. CDR3 bases: TGTGCCAGCAGCCCTAGCGGGAGGGCCCGCGGTGAGCAGTTCTTC.

This clonotype has a single count. The chain's CDR3 is CAWSTRHGTYEQYF. CDR3 DNA sequence: TGTGCCTGGAGTACCCGTCATGGGACCTACGAGCAGTACTTC. V gene TRBV30 combines with J gene TRBJ2-7; D gene unclear. The germline gives CDR1 GTSNPN, CDR2 SVGIG (reference sequence). CDR3 length equals 14 residues. With 2 bases removed from V and 2 bases from J, the gap between germline ends came to 13 bases.

The chain couples TRBV7-2 to TRBJ2-5, with a weak D call TRBD2 (5 bases). Looked up from germline, CDR1 is SGHTA and CDR2 is FQGNSA. The V end lost 6 bases, the J end lost 5 bases, and 13 bases lay between the germline ends. This CDR3 is 13 amino acids long. CDR3 sequence reads: CASSRGIFETQYF. CDR3 sequence (DNA): TGTGCCAGCAGTAGAGGGATTTTCGAGACCCAGTACTTC.

This rearrangement joins TRBV20-1 to TRBJ1-1; D gene uncertain. The CDR3 spans 13 residues. Germline CDR1 reads DFQATT; CDR2 reads SNEGSKA (reference sequence). Trimming stripped 1 base from V and 3 bases from J, with 9 bases between. DNA for the CDR3: TGCAGTGCTAGAGGAGGGATTGACACTGAAGCTTTCTTT. Amino acids: CSARGGIDTEAFF.

The genes are TRBV7-9 and TRBJ1-1; 7 bases agree with TRBD1. After removal of 5 bases from V and 3 bases from J, the junction contained 3 bases not matched to a gene. Germline values: CDR1 SEHNR, CDR2 FQNEAQ (reference sequence). CDR3 length: 13 residues. The CDR3 is CASSQTGYTEAFF. The CDR3 DNA follows: TGTGCCAGCAGCCAGACAGGGTACACTGAAGCTTTCTTT.

The chain combines TRBV27 with TRBJ1-3; the match to TRBD1 covers 9 bases. Germline values: CDR1 MNHEY, CDR2 SMNVEV (reference sequence). V trimming: 2 bases; J trimming: 7 bases; junction bases outside the gene matches: 3. The CDR3 totals 14 residues. As DNA, the CDR3 is TGTGCCAGCAGTTTACTACAGGGGGCGAACACCATATATTTT. Translation gives CASSLLQGANTIYF.

The chain is built from TRBV19 and TRBJ2-3, with D tentatively TRBD1 (6 bases). V dropped 8 bases and J dropped 9 bases, with 21 bases sitting between them. This CDR3 has 14 amino acids. The germline gives CDR1 LNHDA, CDR2 SQIVND (reference sequence). CDR3 bases: TGTGCCAGTGGAATCCCCGGCGGCACAGGGACGCAGTATTTT. Its protein product is CASGIPGGTGTQYF.

V and J are TRBV30 and TRBJ2-3; D is unclear. Germline CDR1 GTSNPN, CDR2 SVGIG (reference sequence). CDR3 length equals 12 residues. The V and J ends lost 3 bases and 4 bases respectively, with 8 bases between them. This chain's CDR3 is CAWRTLADTQYF. Here the CDR3 DNA reads TGTGCCTGGAGAACCCTAGCAGATACGCAGTATTTT.

This rearrangement joins TRBV6-1 to TRBJ2-2; D is tentatively TRBD1 or TRBD2 (5 bases each). The V gene lost 5 bases and the J gene lost 5 bases, with 12 bases spanning the gap. CDR3 size: 14 residues. CDR1 is MNHNS, CDR2 SASEGT, per germline. CDR3 in DNA: TGTGCCAGCAGTCCAATGGGGGAAACCGGGGAGCTGTTTTTT. Translated: CASSPMGETGELFF.